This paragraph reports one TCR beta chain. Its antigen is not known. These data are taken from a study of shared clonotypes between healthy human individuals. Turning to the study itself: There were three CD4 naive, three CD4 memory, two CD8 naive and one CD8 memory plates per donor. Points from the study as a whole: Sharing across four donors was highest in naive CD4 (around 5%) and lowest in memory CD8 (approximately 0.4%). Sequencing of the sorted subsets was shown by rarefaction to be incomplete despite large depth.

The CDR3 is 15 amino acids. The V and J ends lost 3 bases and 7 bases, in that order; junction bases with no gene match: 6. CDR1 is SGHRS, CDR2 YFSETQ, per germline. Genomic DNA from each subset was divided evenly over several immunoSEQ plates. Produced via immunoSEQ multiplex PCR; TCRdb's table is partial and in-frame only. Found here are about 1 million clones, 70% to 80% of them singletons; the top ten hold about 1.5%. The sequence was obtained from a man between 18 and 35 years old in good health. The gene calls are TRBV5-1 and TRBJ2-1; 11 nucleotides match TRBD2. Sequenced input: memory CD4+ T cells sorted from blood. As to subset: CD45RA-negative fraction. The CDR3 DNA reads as TGCGCCAGCAGCTCTCTAGCGGGAGGATTGAATGAGCAGTTCTTC. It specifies CASSSLAGGLNEQFF. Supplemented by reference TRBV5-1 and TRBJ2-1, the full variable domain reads KAGVTQTPRYLIKTRGQQVTLSCSPISGHRSVSWYQQTPGQGLQFLFEYFSETQRNKGNFPGRFSGRQFSNSRSEMNVSTLELGDSALYLCASSSLAGGLNEQFFGPGTRLTVL.